This T cell receptor beta chain comes out of a study of cytomegalovirus exposure and HLA in healthy donors. Whole-study results and caveats: A few V segments could not be told apart, such as TRBV6-2 and TRBV6-3, and were left out. On later analysis, the bulk of CMV-associated TCR beta chains appeared to be HLA-restricted. Analysis performed later showed TCR beta chains linked to HLA being more clonally expanded than equally common others.

A note on this clone: Its cognate antigen is unknown.

V lost 3 bases to trimming and J lost 4 bases, with 9 bases between them. Germline loops: CDR1 ENHRY, CDR2 SYGVKD. The CDR3 runs 13 residues. PCR was performed using 60 Vbeta and 13 Jbeta primers. Authors' processing steps: Later analysis identified 80 million to 90 million unique TCR beta chains, roughly 11 million shared. Data came from immunoSEQ multiplex PCR; TCRdb stores just in-frame clones and leaves some out. From that table come the V and J calls and clone size; the DNA was used to work out D and trimming. The sample has 75,000 to 100,000 clones; the top ten hold 1.4% to 1.5%. The TCR was taken from a woman in her sixties or seventies in good health and CMV-seronegative. This chain uses TRBV10-3 with TRBJ2-5; D unresolved. Material for sequencing was PBMCs. CDR3 coding DNA: TGTGCCATCAGTGACCTCCCGGGAGAGACCCAGTACTTC. Residues: CAISDLPGETQYF.